This T cell receptor (beta chain) was observed in a study of control samples from healthy donors and cancer patients. TCRdb's table, derived via immunoSEQ multiplex PCR, lists solely in-frame clones and lacks some. The sample includes over 150,000 clones, approximately 92% of them seen just once. CDR3 length: 15 amino acids. The V end lost 0 bases, the J end lost 1 base, and 8 bases lay between the germline ends. CDR1 and CDR2 from the germline V gene are SGHKS and YYEKEE (reference sequence). The clonotype comes from a man aged 30 to 45 in good health. The sequencing sample was made of blood. The V gene is TRBV5-5, the J gene TRBJ1-5; D is ambiguous. The CDR3 coding sequence is TGTGCCAGCAGCTTGGAAGGTGGAAGCAATCAGCCCCAGCATTTT. As protein: CASSLEGGSNQPQHF.